This T cell receptor beta chain was observed in a study of T cell responses to AZD1222 COVID-19 vaccine. Remarks on this clone: Antigen unknown.

Study-level results: Donors in the cohort were predominantly white British and more often female, and clonal diversity was possibly underestimated. Just a handful of AZD1222 recipients were seropositive at baseline.

Germline V gene data show CDR1 as SGHAT and CDR2 as FQNNGV. The ends were cut back, 3 bases at V and 0 bases at J, with 9 bases in the middle. CDR3 length equals 16 residues. Clones were read by immunoSEQ multiplex PCR, and TCRdb kept only the in-frame ones, dropping some. In the table there are 130,000 to 150,000 clones, 88% of which are singletons. The sample here was peripheral blood, taken 28 days after the second dose of the MenACWY control vaccine. This TCR derives from an adult who received the MenACWY meningococcal vaccine as a control. This chain connects TRBV11-2 to TRBJ2-6, with D tentatively TRBD1 (6 bases). In nucleotides, the CDR3 is TGTGCCAGCAGCTTCTCGACAGGCTCTGGGGCCAACGTCCTGACTTTC. Translating it yields CASSFSTGSGANVLTF.